This T cell receptor (beta chain) came from a study of T cell responses to AZD1222 COVID-19 vaccine. The assay was immunoSEQ multiplex PCR, and TCRdb's table has in-frame clones only and misses some. This sample has 120,000 or so clones, with about 87% found just once. Note on this clone: The antigen is unknown.

The germline gives CDR1 LGHDT, CDR2 YNNKEL (reference sequence). The CDR3 runs 14 residues. With 0 bases removed from V and 4 bases from J, the gap between germline ends came to 6 bases. The study's findings and limits: Donors were largely white British and mainly female; clonal diversity was possibly underestimated.

The sequence was obtained from an adult in good health. This chain links TRBV3-1 (or the pseudogene TRBV3-2) with TRBJ2-2; D is undetermined. The starting material was peripheral blood, obtained on day 0 of AZD1222 vaccination. CDR3 DNA sequence: TGTGCCAGCAGCCAAGATCACGTCACCGGGGAGCTGTTTTTT. Protein sequence: CASSQDHVTGELFF.